The clone carrying this T cell receptor beta chain was picked up a small number of times. The sample belongs to a study of blood T cell repertoires in COVID-19. Study-wide context: There were acute and convalescent COVID-19 samples, and they came from the United States, Italy and Spain.

Clones were sequenced by immunoSEQ multiplex PCR, and TCRdb holds only the in-frame ones, with some missing. The data contain tens of thousands of clones, about two thirds of them singletons. The CDR3 extends over 15 amino acids. Germline V lookup: CDR1 LGHNA, CDR2 YNFKEQ. J was trimmed by 2 bases and V by 6 bases; bases with no gene match: 5. The sequencing input was peripheral blood. This TCR was recovered from a human donor in a cohort sampled during active COVID-19. V is TRBV4-2 and J is TRBJ2-5; 11 bases agree with TRBD2. The CDR3 nucleotides read TGTGCCAGCAGTACCGGGACTAGCGGTCAAGAGACCCAGTACTTC. This encodes CASSTGTSGQETQYF.